This TCR beta chain is drawn from a study of early stage breast cancer tumors. Using immunoSEQ multiplex PCR, the repertoire was profiled, and TCRdb retains in-frame clones only, with some absent. The table shows 25,000 to 35,000 clones, with less than 85% occurring only once. The CDR3 covers 15 residues. CDR1 is MNHEY, CDR2 SMNVEV, per germline (reference sequence). Trimming stripped 3 bases from V and 8 bases from J, with 17 bases between. The sequenced sample consisted of blood. The V call is TRBV27, the J call TRBJ1-3; D is ambiguous. This receptor was identified in a person in their sixties or seventies with breast cancer. CDR3 residues: CASSLGASGRHTIYF. The CDR3 coding sequence is TGTGCCAGCAGTTTGGGCGCCTCGGGGAGACACACCATATATTTT.